This T cell receptor (beta chain) was found in a study of T cell changes during pregnancy in multiple sclerosis. The CDR3 runs 14 residues. Germline V CDR1 and CDR2: MDHEN, SYDVKM. V was cut by 6 bases and J by 0 bases, with 12 bases left in between. Assay: immunoSEQ multiplex PCR; the TCRdb copy retains only in-frame clones and omits some. The table shows around 88,000 clones, with approximately 89% occurring only once. This specimen was peripheral blood, taken in the first trimester of pregnancy. The chain links TRBV28 to TRBJ2-7, with D perhaps TRBD1 (6 bases). This clonotype was obtained from a female donor with multiple sclerosis, enrolled in a pregnancy study. In DNA form, the CDR3 reads TGTGCCAGCAGACAGGGACACAACTCCTACGAGCAGTACTTC. Protein product: CASRQGHNSYEQYF.